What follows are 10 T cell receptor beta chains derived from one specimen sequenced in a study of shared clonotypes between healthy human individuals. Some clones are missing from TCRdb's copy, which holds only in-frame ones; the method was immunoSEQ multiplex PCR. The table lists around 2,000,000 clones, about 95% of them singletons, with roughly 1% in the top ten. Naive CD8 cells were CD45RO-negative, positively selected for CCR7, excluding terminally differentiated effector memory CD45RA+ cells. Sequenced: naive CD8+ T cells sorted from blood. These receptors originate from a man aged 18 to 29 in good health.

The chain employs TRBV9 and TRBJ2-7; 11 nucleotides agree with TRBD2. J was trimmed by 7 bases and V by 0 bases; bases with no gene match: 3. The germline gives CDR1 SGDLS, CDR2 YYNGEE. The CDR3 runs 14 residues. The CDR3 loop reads CASSVVGTSGEQYF. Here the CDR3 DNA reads TGTGCCAGCAGCGTAGTCGGGACTAGCGGAGAGCAGTACTTC.

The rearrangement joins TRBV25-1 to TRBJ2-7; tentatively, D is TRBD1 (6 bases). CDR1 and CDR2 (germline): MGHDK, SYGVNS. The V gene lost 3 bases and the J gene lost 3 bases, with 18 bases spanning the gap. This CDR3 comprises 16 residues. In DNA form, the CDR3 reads TGTGCCAGCAGTGACCCCCACGGGGACACGGGCTACGAGCAGTACTTC. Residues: CASSDPHGDTGYEQYF.

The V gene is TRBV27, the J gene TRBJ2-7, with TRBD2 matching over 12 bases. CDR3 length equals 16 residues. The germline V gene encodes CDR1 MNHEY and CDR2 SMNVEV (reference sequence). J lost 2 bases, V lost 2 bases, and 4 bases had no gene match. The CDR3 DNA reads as TGTGCCAGCAGTTTAGCGGGGACTAGCGGGCCCTACGAGCAGTACTTC. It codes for CASSLAGTSGPYEQYF.

The CDR3 here is CASRISGLANTGELFF. CDR3 nucleotides: TGTGCCAGCAGAATTTCCGGACTTGCCAACACCGGGGAGCTGTTTTTT. This chain links TRBV6-6 with TRBJ2-2, with D tentatively TRBD2 (5 bases). Germline CDR1 MNHNY, CDR2 SVGAGI (reference sequence). Trimming left V 6 bases short and J 2 bases short, with 16 bases between. CDR3 size: 16 residues.

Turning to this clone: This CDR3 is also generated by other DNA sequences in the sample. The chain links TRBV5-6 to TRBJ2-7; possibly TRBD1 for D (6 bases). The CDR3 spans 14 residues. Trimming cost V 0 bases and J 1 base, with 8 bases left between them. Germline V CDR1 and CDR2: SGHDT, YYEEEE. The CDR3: CASSLAGQSYEQYF. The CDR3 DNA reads TGTGCCAGCAGCTTGGCCGGACAGTCCTACGAGCAGTACTTC. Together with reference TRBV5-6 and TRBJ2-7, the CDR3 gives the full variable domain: DAGVTQSPTHLIKTRGQQVTLRCSPKSGHDTVSWYQQALGQGPQFIFQYYEEEERQRGNFPDRFSGHQFPNYSSELNVNALLLGDSALYLCASSLAGQSYEQYFGPGTRLTVT.

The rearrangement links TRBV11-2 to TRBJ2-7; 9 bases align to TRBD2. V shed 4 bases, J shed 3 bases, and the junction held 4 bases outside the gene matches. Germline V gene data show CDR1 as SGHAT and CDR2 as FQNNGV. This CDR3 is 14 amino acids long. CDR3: CASSSERGDYEQYF. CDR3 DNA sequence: TGTGCCAGCAGCTCCGAGCGGGGGGACTACGAGCAGTACTTC.

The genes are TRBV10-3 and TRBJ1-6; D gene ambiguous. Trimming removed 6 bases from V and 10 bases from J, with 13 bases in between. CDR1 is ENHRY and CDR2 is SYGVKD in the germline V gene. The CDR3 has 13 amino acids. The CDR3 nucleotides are TGTGCCATCAGCCCCCTGGACCGGTCACCCCTCCACTTT. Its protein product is CAISPLDRSPLHF.

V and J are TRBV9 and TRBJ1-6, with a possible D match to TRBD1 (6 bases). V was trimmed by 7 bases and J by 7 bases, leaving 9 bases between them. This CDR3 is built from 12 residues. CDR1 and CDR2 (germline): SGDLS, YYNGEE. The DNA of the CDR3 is TGTGCCAGCGGGACATCGAATTCACCCCTCCACTTT. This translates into CASGTSNSPLHF. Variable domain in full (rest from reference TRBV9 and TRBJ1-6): DSGVTQTPKHLITATGQRVTLRCSPRSGDLSVYWYQQSLDQGLQFLIQYYNGEERAKGNILERFSAQQFPDLHSELNLSSLELGDSALYFCASGTSNSPLHFGNGTRLTVT.

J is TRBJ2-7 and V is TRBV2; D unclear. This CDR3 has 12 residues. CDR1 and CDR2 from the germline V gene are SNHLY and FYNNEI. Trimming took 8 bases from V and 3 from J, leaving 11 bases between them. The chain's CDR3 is CASLLENYEQYF. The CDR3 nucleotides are TGTGCCAGCCTTCTGGAAAACTACGAGCAGTACTTC.

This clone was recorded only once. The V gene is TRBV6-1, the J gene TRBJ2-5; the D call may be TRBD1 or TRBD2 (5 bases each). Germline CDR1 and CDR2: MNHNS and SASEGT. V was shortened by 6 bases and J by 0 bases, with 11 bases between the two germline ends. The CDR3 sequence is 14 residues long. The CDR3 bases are TGTGCCAGCAGCTTTATGGGGGACCAAGAGACCCAGTACTTC. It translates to CASSFMGDQETQYF.